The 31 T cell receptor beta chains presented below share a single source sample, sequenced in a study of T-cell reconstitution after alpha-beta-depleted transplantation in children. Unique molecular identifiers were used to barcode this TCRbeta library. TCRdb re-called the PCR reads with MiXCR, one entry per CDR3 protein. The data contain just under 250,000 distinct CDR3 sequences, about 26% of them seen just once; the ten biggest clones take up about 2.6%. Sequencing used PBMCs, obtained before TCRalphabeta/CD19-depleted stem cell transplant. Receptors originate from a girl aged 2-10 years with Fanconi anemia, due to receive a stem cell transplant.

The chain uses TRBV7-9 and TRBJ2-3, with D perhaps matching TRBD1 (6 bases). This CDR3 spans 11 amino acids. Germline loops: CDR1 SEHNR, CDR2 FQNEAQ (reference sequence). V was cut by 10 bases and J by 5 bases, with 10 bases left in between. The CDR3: CAITRGDTQYF. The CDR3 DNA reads TGTGCCATCACCAGGGGAGATACGCAGTATTTT.

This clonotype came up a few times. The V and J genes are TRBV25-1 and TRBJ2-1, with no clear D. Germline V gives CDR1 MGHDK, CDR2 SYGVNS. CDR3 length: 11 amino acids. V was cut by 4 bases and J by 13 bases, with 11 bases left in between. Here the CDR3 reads CASSGLVSQFF. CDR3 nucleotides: TGTGCCAGCAGTGGCCTAGTATCCCAGTTCTTC.

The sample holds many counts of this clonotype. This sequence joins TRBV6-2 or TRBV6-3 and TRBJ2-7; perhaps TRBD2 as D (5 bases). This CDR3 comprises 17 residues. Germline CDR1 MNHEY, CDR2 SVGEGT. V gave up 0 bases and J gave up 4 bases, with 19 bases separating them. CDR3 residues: CASSYSPVGARVYEQYF. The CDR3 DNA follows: TGTGCCAGCAGTTACTCTCCCGTGGGAGCGAGGGTTTACGAGCAGTACTTC.

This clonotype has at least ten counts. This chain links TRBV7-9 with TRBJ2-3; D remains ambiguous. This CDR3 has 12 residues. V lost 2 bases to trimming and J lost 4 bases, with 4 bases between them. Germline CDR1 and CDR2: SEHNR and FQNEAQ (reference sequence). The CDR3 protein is CASSLMADTQYF. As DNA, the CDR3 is TGTGCCAGCAGCTTAATGGCAGATACGCAGTATTTT.

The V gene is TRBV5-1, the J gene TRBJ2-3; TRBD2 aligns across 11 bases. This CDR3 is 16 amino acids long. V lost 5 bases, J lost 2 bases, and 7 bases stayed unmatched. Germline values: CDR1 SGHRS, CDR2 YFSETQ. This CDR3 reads CASSYIAGGPTDTQYF. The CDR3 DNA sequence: TGCGCCAGCAGTTATATAGCGGGAGGGCCCACAGATACGCAGTATTTT.

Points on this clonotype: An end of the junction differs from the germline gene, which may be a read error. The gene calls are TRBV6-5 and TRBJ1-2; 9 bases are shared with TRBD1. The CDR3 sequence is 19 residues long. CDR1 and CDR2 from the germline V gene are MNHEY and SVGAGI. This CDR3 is CARSYSRGTGRRANYGYTF. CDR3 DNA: TGTGCCAGGAGTTACTCCCGAGGGACAGGGAGGAGGGCTAACTATGGCTACACCTTC.

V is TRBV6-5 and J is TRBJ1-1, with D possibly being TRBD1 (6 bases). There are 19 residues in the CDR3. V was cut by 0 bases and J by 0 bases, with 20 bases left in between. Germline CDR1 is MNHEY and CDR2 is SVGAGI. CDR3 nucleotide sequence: TGTGCCAGCAGTTACTCCGTTTGGACAGCTCAATCCATGAACACTGAAGCTTTCTTT. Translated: CASSYSVWTAQSMNTEAFF.

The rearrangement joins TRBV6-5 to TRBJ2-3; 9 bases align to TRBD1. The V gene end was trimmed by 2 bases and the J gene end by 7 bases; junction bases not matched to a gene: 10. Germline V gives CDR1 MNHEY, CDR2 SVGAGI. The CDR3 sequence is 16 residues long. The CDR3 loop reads CASSYDLGQGGYTQYF. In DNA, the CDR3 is TGTGCCAGCAGTTACGACCTGGGACAGGGCGGTTATACGCAGTATTTT.

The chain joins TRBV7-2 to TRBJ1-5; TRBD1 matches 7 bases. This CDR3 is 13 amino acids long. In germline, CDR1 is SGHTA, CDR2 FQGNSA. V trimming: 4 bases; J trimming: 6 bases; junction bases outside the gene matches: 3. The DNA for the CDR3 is TGTGCCAGCAGCTCCAGGGGGTTTCAGCCCCAGCATTTT. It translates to CASSSRGFQPQHF. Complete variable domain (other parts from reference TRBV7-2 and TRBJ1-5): GAGVSQSPSNKVTEKGKDVELRCDPISGHTALYWYRQSLGQGLEFLIYFQGNSAPDKSGLPSDRFSAERTGGSVSTLTIQRTQQEDSAVYLCASSSRGFQPQHFGDGTRLSIL.

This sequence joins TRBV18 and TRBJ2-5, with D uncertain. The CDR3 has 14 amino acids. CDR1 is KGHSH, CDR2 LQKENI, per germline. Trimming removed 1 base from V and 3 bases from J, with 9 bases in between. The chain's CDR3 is CASSPRPVEETQYF. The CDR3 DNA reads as TGTGCCAGCTCACCACGGCCTGTCGAAGAGACCCAGTACTTC.

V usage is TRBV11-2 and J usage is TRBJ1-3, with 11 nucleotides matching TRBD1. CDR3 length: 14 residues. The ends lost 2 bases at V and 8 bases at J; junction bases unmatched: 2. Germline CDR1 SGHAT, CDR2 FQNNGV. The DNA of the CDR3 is TGTGCCAGCAGCTTACCGGGACAGGGGGACACCATATATTTT. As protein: CASSLPGQGDTIYF.

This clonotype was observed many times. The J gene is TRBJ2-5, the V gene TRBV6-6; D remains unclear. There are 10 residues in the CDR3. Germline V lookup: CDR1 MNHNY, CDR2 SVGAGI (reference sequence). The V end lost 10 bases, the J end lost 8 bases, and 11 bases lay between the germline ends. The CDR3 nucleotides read TGTGCCACCCAGAGAGAAACCCAGTACTTC. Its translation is CATQRETQYF.

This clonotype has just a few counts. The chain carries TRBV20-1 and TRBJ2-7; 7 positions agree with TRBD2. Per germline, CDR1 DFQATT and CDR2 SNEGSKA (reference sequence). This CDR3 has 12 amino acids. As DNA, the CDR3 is TGCAGCCCAGCGGGGAACTCCTACGAGCAGTACTTC. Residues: CSPAGNSYEQYF.

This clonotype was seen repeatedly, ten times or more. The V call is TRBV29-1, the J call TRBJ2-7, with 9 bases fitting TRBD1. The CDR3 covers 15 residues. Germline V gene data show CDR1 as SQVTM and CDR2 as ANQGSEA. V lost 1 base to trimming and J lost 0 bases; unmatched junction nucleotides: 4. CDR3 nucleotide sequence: TGCAGCGTTGAAGGTGGGACAGGGAGCTCCTACGAGCAGTACTTC. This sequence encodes CSVEGGTGSSYEQYF.

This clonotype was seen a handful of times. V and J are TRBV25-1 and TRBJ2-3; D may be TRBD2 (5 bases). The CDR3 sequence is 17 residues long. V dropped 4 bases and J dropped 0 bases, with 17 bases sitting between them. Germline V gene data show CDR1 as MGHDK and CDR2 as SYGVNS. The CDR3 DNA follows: TGTGCCAGCAGTGGCCCGGACTCTAGCTCTAGCACAGATACGCAGTATTTT. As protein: CASSGPDSSSSTDTQYF.

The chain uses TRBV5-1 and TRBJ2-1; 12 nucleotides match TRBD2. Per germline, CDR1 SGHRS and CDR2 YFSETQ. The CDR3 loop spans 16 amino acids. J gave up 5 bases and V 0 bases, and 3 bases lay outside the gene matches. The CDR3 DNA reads TGCGCCAGCAGCTTGGCAGGACTAGCGGGAAACAATGAGCAGTTCTTC. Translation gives CASSLAGLAGNNEQFF.

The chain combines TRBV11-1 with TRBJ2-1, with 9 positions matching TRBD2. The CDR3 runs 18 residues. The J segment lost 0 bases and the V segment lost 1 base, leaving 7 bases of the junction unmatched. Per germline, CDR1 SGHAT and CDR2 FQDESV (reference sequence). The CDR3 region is CASSLVAAGGRSYNEQFF. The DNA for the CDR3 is TGTGCCAGCAGCTTAGTAGCAGCGGGGGGCCGCTCCTACAATGAGCAGTTCTTC.

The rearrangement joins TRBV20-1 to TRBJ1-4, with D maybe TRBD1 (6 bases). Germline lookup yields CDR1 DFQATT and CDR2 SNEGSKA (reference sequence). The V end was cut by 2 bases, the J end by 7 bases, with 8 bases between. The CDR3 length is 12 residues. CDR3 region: CSARQGFEKLFF. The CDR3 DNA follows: TGCAGTGCTAGACAGGGGTTTGAAAAACTGTTTTTT.

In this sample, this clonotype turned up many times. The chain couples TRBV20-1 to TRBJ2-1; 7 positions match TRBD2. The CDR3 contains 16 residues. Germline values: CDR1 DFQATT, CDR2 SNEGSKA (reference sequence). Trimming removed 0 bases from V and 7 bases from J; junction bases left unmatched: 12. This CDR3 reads CSARDFQGGPVNEQFF. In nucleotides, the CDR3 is TGCAGTGCTAGAGATTTTCAGGGAGGGCCTGTGAATGAGCAGTTCTTC.

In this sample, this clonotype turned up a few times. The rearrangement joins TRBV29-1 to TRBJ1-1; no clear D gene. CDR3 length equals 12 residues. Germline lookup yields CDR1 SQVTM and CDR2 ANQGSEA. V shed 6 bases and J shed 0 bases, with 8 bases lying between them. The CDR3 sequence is CSVGPLNTEAFF. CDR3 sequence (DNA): TGCAGCGTCGGACCTTTGAACACTGAAGCTTTCTTT.

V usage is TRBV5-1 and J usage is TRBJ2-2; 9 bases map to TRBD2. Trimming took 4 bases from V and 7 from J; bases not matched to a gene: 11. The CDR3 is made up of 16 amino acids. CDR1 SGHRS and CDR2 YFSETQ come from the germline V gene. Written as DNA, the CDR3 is TGCGCCAGCAGCGCCAGCGGGGGGCATCGTAGCGGGGAGCTGTTTTTT. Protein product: CASSASGGHRSGELFF.

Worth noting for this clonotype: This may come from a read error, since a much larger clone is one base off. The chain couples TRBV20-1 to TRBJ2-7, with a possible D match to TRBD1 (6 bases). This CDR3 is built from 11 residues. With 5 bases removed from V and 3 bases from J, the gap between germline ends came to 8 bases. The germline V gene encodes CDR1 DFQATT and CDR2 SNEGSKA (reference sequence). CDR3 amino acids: CSAEQGYEQYF. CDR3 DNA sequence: TGCAGTGCTGAACAGGGCTACGAGCAGTACTTC.

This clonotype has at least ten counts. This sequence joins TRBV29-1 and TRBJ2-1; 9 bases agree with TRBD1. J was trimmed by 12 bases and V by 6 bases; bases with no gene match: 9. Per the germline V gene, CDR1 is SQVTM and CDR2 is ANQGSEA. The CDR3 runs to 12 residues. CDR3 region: CSVGGQGGVQFF. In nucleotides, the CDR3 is TGCAGCGTGGGGGGACAGGGCGGCGTGCAGTTCTTC.

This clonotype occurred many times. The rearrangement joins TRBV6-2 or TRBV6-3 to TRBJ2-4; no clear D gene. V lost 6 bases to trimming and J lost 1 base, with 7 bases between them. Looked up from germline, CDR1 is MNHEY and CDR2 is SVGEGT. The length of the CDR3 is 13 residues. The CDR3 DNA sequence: TGTGCCAGCAGCCCAACGGCCAAAAACATTCAGTACTTC. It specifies CASSPTAKNIQYF.

The CDR3 sequence is CASSLVARGLPGANVLTF. CDR3 in DNA: TGTGCCAGCAGCTTAGTTGCAAGGGGCCTGCCTGGGGCCAACGTCCTGACTTTC. The J gene is TRBJ2-6, the V gene TRBV11-2; D may be TRBD1 (5 bases). V shed 1 base and J shed 2 bases, with 15 bases lying between them. The CDR3 has 18 residues. Germline values: CDR1 SGHAT, CDR2 FQNNGV.

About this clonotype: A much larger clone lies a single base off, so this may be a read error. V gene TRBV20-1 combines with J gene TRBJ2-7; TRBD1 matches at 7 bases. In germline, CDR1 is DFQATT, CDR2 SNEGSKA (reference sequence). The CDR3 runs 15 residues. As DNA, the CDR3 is TGCAGTGCGAAGAAGGACAGGCGTCTTTTATACGAGCATTACTTC. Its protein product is CSAKKDRRLLYEHYF.

This chain's CDR3 is CSAPTSRYEQYF. Written as DNA, the CDR3 is TGCAGTGCCCCGACTAGTAGGTACGAGCAGTACTTC. V is TRBV20-1 and J is TRBJ2-7, with D tentatively TRBD2 (6 bases). This CDR3 region has 12 residues. V was pared by 6 bases and J by 4 bases, with 13 bases between. Germline V gene sequence: CDR1 DFQATT, CDR2 SNEGSKA (reference sequence).

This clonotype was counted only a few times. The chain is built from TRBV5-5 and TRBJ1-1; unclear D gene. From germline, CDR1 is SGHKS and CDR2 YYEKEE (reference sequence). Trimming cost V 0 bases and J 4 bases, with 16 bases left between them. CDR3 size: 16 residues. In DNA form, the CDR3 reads TGTGCCAGCAGCTTGGAGGTGGTGGGTAAGGGCACTGAAGCTTTCTTT. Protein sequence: CASSLEVVGKGTEAFF.

As DNA, the CDR3 is TGTGCCAGCAGCGTAGGCGCGCTAAGCTCCTACAATGAGCAGTTCTTC. This gives the protein CASSVGALSSYNEQFF. The chain couples TRBV9 to TRBJ2-1; D not resolved. This CDR3 spans 16 amino acids. Trimming removed 0 bases at V and 0 bases at J, with 10 bases between. From germline, CDR1 is SGDLS and CDR2 YYNGEE. Full variable domain (rest looked up from reference TRBV9 and TRBJ2-1): DSGVTQTPKHLITATGQRVTLRCSPRSGDLSVYWYQQSLDQGLQFLIQYYNGEERAKGNILERFSAQQFPDLHSELNLSSLELGDSALYFCASSVGALSSYNEQFFGPGTRLTVL.

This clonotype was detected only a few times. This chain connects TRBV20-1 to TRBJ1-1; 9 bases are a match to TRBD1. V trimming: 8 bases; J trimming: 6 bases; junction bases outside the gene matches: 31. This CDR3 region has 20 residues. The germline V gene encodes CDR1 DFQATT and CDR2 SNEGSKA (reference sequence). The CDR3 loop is CSPPRDRVVWGVSGGSEAFF. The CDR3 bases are TGCAGTCCCCCGAGGGACAGGGTGGTTTGGGGAGTTTCTGGAGGATCTGAAGCTTTCTTT.

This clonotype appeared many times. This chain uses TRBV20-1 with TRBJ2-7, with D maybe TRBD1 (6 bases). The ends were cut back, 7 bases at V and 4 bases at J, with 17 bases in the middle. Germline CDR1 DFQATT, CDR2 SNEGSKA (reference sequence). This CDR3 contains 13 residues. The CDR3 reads CSGKGQSNYEQYF. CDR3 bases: TGCAGTGGGAAAGGACAGAGTAATTACGAGCAGTACTTC.